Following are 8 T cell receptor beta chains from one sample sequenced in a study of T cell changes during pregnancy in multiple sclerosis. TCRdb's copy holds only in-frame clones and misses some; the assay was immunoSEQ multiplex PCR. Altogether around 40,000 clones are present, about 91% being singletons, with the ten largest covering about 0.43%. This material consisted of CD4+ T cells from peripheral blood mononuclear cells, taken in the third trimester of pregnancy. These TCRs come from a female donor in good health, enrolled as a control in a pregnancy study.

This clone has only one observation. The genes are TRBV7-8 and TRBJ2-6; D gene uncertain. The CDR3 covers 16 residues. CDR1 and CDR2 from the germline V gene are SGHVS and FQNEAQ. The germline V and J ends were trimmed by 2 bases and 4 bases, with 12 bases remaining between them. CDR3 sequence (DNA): TGTGCCAGCAGCTTAAGTAGAGGAGCGGGGGCCAACGTCCTGACTTTC. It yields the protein CASSLSRGAGANVLTF.

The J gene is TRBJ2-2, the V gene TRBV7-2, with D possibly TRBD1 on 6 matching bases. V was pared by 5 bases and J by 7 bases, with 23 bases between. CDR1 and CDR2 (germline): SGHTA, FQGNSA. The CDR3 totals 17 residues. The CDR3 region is CASSPSPIRTESGELFF. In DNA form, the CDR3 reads TGTGCCAGCAGCCCTTCTCCGATCCGGACAGAGAGCGGGGAGCTGTTTTTT.

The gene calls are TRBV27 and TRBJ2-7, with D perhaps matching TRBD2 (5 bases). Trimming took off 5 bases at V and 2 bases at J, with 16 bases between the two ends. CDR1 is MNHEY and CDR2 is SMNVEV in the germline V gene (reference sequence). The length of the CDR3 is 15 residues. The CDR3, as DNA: TGTGCCAGCAGTCCCCGTAGGACTCTAACCTACGAGCAGTACTTC. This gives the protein CASSPRRTLTYEQYF.

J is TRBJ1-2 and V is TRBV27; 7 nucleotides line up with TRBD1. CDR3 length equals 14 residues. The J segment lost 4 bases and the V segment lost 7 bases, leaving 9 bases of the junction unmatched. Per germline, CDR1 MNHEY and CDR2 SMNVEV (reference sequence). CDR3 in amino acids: CASMGKGTAYGYTF. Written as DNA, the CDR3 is TGTGCCAGCATGGGAAAAGGGACAGCCTATGGCTACACCTTC.

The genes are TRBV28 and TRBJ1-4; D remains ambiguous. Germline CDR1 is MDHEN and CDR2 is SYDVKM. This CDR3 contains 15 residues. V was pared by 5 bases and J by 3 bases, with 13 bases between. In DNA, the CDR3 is TGTGCCAGCAGTGCAGCGGGATCACCTAATGAAAAACTGTTTTTT. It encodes CASSAAGSPNEKLFF.

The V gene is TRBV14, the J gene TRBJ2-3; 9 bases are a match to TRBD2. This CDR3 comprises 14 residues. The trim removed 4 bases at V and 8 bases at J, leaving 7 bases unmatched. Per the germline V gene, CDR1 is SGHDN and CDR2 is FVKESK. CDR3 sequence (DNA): TGTGCCAGCAGCCGGGCGGGGGGGCGAGGTACGCAGTATTTT. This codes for CASSRAGGRGTQYF.

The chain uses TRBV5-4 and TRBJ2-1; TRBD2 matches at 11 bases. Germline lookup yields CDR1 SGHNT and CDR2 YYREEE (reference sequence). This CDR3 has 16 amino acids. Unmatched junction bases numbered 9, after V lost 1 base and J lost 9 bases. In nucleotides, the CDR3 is TGTGCCAGCAGCTTGTCTAGCGGGGGGCCCCTCCGTGAGCAGTTCTTC. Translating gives CASSLSSGGPLREQFF.

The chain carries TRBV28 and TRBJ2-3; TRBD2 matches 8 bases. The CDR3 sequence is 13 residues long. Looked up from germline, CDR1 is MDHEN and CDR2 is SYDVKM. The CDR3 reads CEVRGGSADTQYF. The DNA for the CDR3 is TGTGAAGTCCGGGGGGGGAGCGCAGATACGCAGTATTTT.